This TCR beta chain was obtained from a study of T cells in Graves' hyperthyroidism and ophthalmopathy. Study background: Peripheral blood draws took place at initial diagnosis, ahead of any treatment. The study's findings and limits: Blood shared most expanded thyroid clonotypes above 0.001.

The sample holds a few counts of this clonotype. No antigen is known for it. The CDR3 is made up of 15 amino acids. Losses at the gene ends were 1 base for V and 5 bases for J; bases not matched to a gene: 3. Germline-derived CDR1 and CDR2 are SGDLS and YYNGEE. Amplification targeted TCR beta CDR3 regions from RNA transcripts. The HTBI primer set was used in a first-round RT-PCR of the TCR CDR3. Via MiXCR, TCRdb re-called the multiplex PCR reads, giving one row per CDR3 protein. Seen here are roughly 400,000 distinct CDR3 sequences, more than 15% observed once, and the top ten hold 25% to 35%. Patients were excluded because of uncontrolled infection, other autoimmune disease, pregnancy or lactation.

The gene calls are TRBV9 and TRBJ2-2; 9 bases map to TRBD1. Sequencing was carried out using blood. The receptor was derived from a woman younger than 35 with Graves' hyperthyroidism that later progressed to Graves' ophthalmopathy. The CDR3, as DNA: TGTGCCAGCAGCGTAACGGGACAGGGAACCGGGGAGCTGTTTTTT. Translation: CASSVTGQGTGELFF.